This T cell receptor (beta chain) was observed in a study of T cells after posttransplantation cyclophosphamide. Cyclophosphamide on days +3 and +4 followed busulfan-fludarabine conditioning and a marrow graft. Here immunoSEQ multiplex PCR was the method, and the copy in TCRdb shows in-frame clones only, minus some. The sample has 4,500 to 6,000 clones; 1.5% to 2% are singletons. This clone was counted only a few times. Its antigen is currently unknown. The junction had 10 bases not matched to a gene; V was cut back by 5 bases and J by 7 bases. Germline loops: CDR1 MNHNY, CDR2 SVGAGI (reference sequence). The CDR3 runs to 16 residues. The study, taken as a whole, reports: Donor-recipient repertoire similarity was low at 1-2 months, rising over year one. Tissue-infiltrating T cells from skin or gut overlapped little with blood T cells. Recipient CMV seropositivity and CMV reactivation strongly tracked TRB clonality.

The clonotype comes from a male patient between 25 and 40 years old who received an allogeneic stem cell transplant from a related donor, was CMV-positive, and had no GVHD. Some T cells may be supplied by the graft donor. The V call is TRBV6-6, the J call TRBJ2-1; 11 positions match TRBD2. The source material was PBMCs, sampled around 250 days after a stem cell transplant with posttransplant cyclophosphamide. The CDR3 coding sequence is TGTGCCAGCAGTCCTGACGCAGCTAGCGGGGGGAATGAGCAGTTCTTC. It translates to CASSPDAASGGNEQFF.